The 11 T cell receptor beta chains presented below share a single source sample, sequenced in a study of cytomegalovirus exposure and HLA in healthy donors. PCR primers comprised 60 Vbeta and 13 Jbeta primers. The assay was immunoSEQ multiplex PCR, and TCRdb's table has in-frame clones only and misses some. The sample consists of around 90,000 clones, roughly nine tenths of them appearing once. Sequencing input: PBMCs. The receptors stem from a man aged 30-40 years in good health and CMV-seropositive.

The chain is built from TRBV7-9 and TRBJ2-5; D might be TRBD1 (6 bases). The V and J ends lost 1 base and 2 bases respectively, with 8 bases between them. From germline, CDR1 is SEHNR and CDR2 FQNEAQ (reference sequence). This CDR3 has 14 residues. The CDR3 nucleotides read TGTGCCAGCAGCTTAGGGACAGCTCAAGAGACCCAGTACTTC. Protein product: CASSLGTAQETQYF.

This clone was picked up a small number of times. The chain has TRBV2 and TRBJ1-3; D perhaps matches TRBD1 (6 bases). The CDR3 totals 13 residues. Germline V gene data show CDR1 as SNHLY and CDR2 as FYNNEI. Trimming removed 8 bases from V and 4 bases from J, with 12 bases in between. This CDR3 reads CASDRDTGNTIYF. CDR3 in DNA: TGTGCCAGCGACCGGGACACCGGAAACACCATATATTTT.

V usage is TRBV11-2 and J usage is TRBJ2-5; 10 nucleotides match TRBD2. Germline CDR1 SGHAT, CDR2 FQNNGV. The CDR3 extends over 17 amino acids. Germline trimming cut 5 bases from V and 1 base from J; bases unmatched to any gene: 10. CDR3 protein: CASSATLLAGPQETQYF. In DNA form, the CDR3 reads TGTGCCAGCAGCGCTACCCTACTAGCGGGACCCCAAGAGACCCAGTACTTC.

The genes are TRBV6-5 and TRBJ2-3; TRBD2 might be the D (6 bases). Germline V gene lookup returns CDR1 MNHEY and CDR2 SVGAGI. This CDR3 contains 14 residues. Trimming took 7 bases from V and 8 from J, leaving 19 bases between them. In nucleotides, the CDR3 is TGTGCCAGCAAATCGACGGGAGTTCGGGGTACGCAGTATTTT. Protein: CASKSTGVRGTQYF.

The J gene is TRBJ2-3, the V gene TRBV13; D is uncertain. The V and J ends lost 4 bases and 5 bases respectively, with 16 bases between them. Germline V gene lookup returns CDR1 PRHDT and CDR2 FYEKMQ (reference sequence). The CDR3 consists of 15 residues. CDR3 amino acids: CASSSGRHPVDTQYF. The CDR3 DNA reads TGTGCCAGCAGCTCTGGGCGTCATCCGGTAGATACGCAGTATTTT. The full variable domain, completed using reference TRBV13 and TRBJ2-3, is AAGVIQSPRHLIKEKRETATLKCYPIPRHDTVYWYQQGPGQDPQFLISFYEKMQSDKGSIPDRFSAQQFSDYHSELNMSSLELGDSALYFCASSSGRHPVDTQYFGPGTRLTVL.

This chain uses TRBV2 with TRBJ2-7; a weak D match, TRBD2 (6 bases). V was shortened by 9 bases and J by 3 bases, with 15 bases between the two germline ends. Germline values: CDR1 SNHLY, CDR2 FYNNEI. CDR3 length: 13 amino acids. DNA of the CDR3: TGTGCCAGTAAGGCTAGCGTTAACTACGAGCAGTACTTC. Amino acids: CASKASVNYEQYF.

This clone was counted a single time. The rearrangement uses TRBV28 and TRBJ1-5, with D possibly TRBD1 on 6 matching bases. The ends were cut back, 5 bases at V and 0 bases at J, with 11 bases in the middle. Looked up from germline, CDR1 is MDHEN and CDR2 is SYDVKM. The CDR3 sequence is 15 residues long. In nucleotides, the CDR3 is TGTGCCAGCAGTCCACAGGGAAATAGCAATCAGCCCCAGCATTTT. The encoded protein is CASSPQGNSNQPQHF.

V usage is TRBV5-1 and J usage is TRBJ2-5; TRBD1 agrees at 7 bases. The germline CDR1 and CDR2 sequences are SGHRS and YFSETQ. CDR3 length equals 17 residues. V lost 2 bases, J lost 3 bases, and 13 bases stayed unmatched. CDR3 protein: CASSLEEGAYSKETQYF. The CDR3 coding sequence is TGCGCCAGCAGCTTAGAAGAGGGGGCGTATTCCAAAGAGACCCAGTACTTC.

This clone was detected a few times. The J gene is TRBJ2-7, the V gene TRBV5-1, with TRBD2 as a possible D gene (6 bases). The germline V gene encodes CDR1 SGHRS and CDR2 YFSETQ. V dropped 1 base and J dropped 5 bases, with 13 bases sitting between them. This CDR3 comprises 14 residues. Here the CDR3 reads CASSLPGLFDEQYF. In nucleotides, the CDR3 is TGCGCCAGCAGCTTGCCGGGACTTTTCGACGAGCAGTACTTC.

J is TRBJ2-1 and V is TRBV7-2; 10 positions match TRBD2. Looked up from germline, CDR1 is SGHTA and CDR2 is FQGNSA. V lost 5 bases, J lost 7 bases, and 14 bases stayed unmatched. This CDR3 contains 17 residues. CDR3 nucleotides: TGTGCCAGCAGCCCCCCTAGCGGGAGAGTGGGCTTTAATGAGCAGTTCTTC. Amino acids: CASSPPSGRVGFNEQFF.

This clone was seen a few times. The sample holds other DNA sequences that translate to the same CDR3. The rearrangement uses TRBV28 and TRBJ2-1; D is ambiguous. V lost 9 bases and J lost 2, with 5 bases in between. Germline V CDR1 and CDR2: MDHEN, SYDVKM. This CDR3 comprises 11 residues. This CDR3 reads CASSTYNEQFF. In nucleotides, the CDR3 is TGTGCCAGTTCAACCTACAATGAGCAGTTCTTC.